The source of this T cell receptor (beta chain) is a study of T cells in Graves' hyperthyroidism and ophthalmopathy. Study outcomes and limitations: Before onset, ophthalmopathy was predicted by the model a median roughly six months earlier. Most clonotypes expanded in the thyroid (above 0.001) were also present in blood.

This clonotype was found many times. Its antigen is not known. Germline values: CDR1 MDHEN, CDR2 SYDVKM. Trimming took 3 bases from V and 2 from J; bases not matched to a gene: 17. The CDR3 is made up of 19 amino acids. Disease duration under 2 months; hyperthyroidism patients were aged 18 to 65. Researchers barred patients who had uncontrolled infection, other autoimmune disease, pregnancy or lactation. Authors of the study amplified TCR beta CDR3 regions from RNA transcripts. The HTBI primer set drove a first-round RT-PCR of the TCR CDR3. Each CDR3 protein gets one entry after TCRdb re-called the multiplex PCR reads with MiXCR. Of 370,000 or so distinct CDR3 sequences in the sample, around 14% were seen once.

This chain connects TRBV28 to TRBJ2-7, with 9 bases identical to TRBD1. This clonotype was obtained from a woman between 18 and 29 years old with Graves' hyperthyroidism that later progressed to Graves' ophthalmopathy. The sequencing input was blood. The CDR3 reads CASSLEQGASLNFPYEQYF. The CDR3, as DNA: TGTGCCAGCAGTTTGGAACAGGGGGCGTCCCTAAACTTTCCCTACGAGCAGTACTTC.